A single sample is the source of the 9 T cell receptor beta chains below, sequenced in a study of T cell clusters in autoimmune cytopenias. TRB amplification used approximately 250 ng of peripheral blood genomic DNA. One tube held mixed TRB-A and TRB-B primer pools for touch-down PCR. TCRdb re-called the multiplex PCR reads and shows each CDR3 protein once, DNA omitted. This sample contains about 6,100 distinct CDR3 sequences. These data were also filed under a second study, of T cell repertoires in aging, cancer and after chemotherapy.

The specimen was peripheral blood. Source of these receptors: a human donor in good health.

By frequency, this clonotype is medium-sized. This chain joins TRBV6-5 and TRBJ2-2; TCRdb calls TRBD1, which cannot be checked without DNA. Looked up from germline, CDR1 is MNHEY and CDR2 is SVGAGI. The CDR3 spans 16 residues. The CDR3 sequence: CASSYSRLRGTGELFF.

The J gene is TRBJ2-3, the V gene TRBV7-2; TCRdb designates TRBD2, a call that cannot be tested without DNA. This CDR3 is 15 amino acids long. The V gene's germline CDR1 is SGHTA and CDR2 FQGNSA. The CDR3 sequence: CASSSQRGRTDTQYF.

In terms of frequency, this clonotype is medium-sized. This sequence joins TRBV27 and TRBJ1-5; as DNA is missing, the TRBD1 call by TCRdb cannot be tested. This CDR3 comprises 18 residues. Germline CDR1 MNHEY, CDR2 SMNVEV (reference sequence). CDR3 sequence: CASSPGPAGQGAYQPQHF.

This clonotype is deemed medium-sized by its frequency. The chain couples TRBV5-6 to TRBJ1-2. The CDR3 extends over 11 amino acids. The germline CDR1 and CDR2 sequences are SGHDT and YYEEEE. The CDR3 protein is CASSWGEGYTF.

This sequence joins TRBV7-9 and TRBJ1-2; the D call from TCRdb, TRBD1, cannot be confirmed without DNA. The germline V gene encodes CDR1 SEHNR and CDR2 FQNEAQ (reference sequence). The length of the CDR3 is 15 residues. The CDR3 sequence: CASSQQYDSAYGYTF.

The chain carries TRBV27 and TRBJ1-3; the D call of TRBD1 rests on TCRdb alone, since no DNA is present to check it. Germline V lookup: CDR1 MNHEY, CDR2 SMNVEV (reference sequence). The CDR3 consists of 20 residues. The CDR3 loop is CASSSRMFRGPASSGNTIYF.

J is TRBJ2-1 and V is TRBV5-1; no DNA is available, so the TRBD1 call from TCRdb remains unchecked. The CDR3 extends over 15 amino acids. CDR1 is SGHRS and CDR2 is YFSETQ in the germline V gene. The CDR3 region is CASSLVPAEGVEQFF.

The V and J genes are TRBV6-2 or TRBV6-3 and TRBJ2-5. The CDR3 is 12 residues long. From germline, CDR1 is MNHEY and CDR2 SVGEGT. CDR3 loop: CASRIGSYEQYF.

In terms of frequency, this clonotype is medium-sized. V gene TRBV19 combines with J gene TRBJ1-5. The CDR3 length is 14 residues. Germline loops: CDR1 LNHDA, CDR2 SQIVND (reference sequence). CDR3 amino acids: CASSRGGTNQPQHF.